One sample yielded the 4 T cell receptor beta chains listed below, sequenced in a study of blood T cell repertoires in COVID-19 (dated by TCRdb to between 2020 and 2021). Receptor amplification or capture employed the immunoSEQ multiplex PCR assay. What TCRdb holds here is the immuneACCESS table cut down to in-frame rearrangements. Part of the clones is not present; checked against another copy, under half of the missing clones reflect an unresolved V gene, and the others are unexplained. The sample contains over 130,000 clones, 70% to 90% of them found a single time. Of the sample, 2.5% to 3% falls within the top ten clones. Sequencing was performed on peripheral blood. Receptor source: a middle-aged man with acute or convalescent COVID-19.

This rearrangement joins TRBV30 to TRBJ2-1; D perhaps matches TRBD2 (6 bases). CDR1 GTSNPN and CDR2 SVGIG come from the germline V gene (reference sequence). There are 14 residues in the CDR3. The V gene lost 0 bases and the J gene lost 8 bases, with 14 bases spanning the gap. CDR3 protein: CAWSVWGGNHEQFF. The CDR3 DNA reads TGTGCCTGGAGTGTGTGGGGCGGGAATCATGAGCAGTTCTTC.

The chain couples TRBV2 to TRBJ1-2, with a weak D call TRBD1 (5 bases). Germline CDR1 is SNHLY and CDR2 is FYNNEI. Between the trimmed V and J ends, which lost 7 bases and 0 bases, there was a span of 12 bases. The CDR3 is made up of 14 amino acids. The CDR3 reads CASNIGTTNYGYTF. The CDR3 region has the DNA TGTGCCAGCAACATAGGGACTACTAACTATGGCTACACCTTC.

The V call is TRBV6-5, the J call TRBJ1-3; D gene ambiguous. Between the trimmed V and J ends, which lost 5 bases and 3 bases, there was a span of 11 bases. The CDR3 loop spans 14 amino acids. Germline CDR1 MNHEY, CDR2 SVGAGI. CDR3 nucleotides: TGTGCCAGCAGTCGAAGGAGTATTGGAAACACCATATATTTT. Encoded protein: CASSRRSIGNTIYF.

The chain couples TRBV2 to TRBJ1-5; D remains unclear. Trimming shortened V by 5 bases and J by 4 bases, and 6 bases separated the two germline ends. The CDR3 is 12 residues long. Germline V gene sequence: CDR1 SNHLY, CDR2 FYNNEI. Here the CDR3 reads CASSSLNQPQHF. DNA for the CDR3: TGTGCCAGCAGTTCCCTTAATCAGCCCCAGCATTTT.